This T cell receptor beta chain was captured in a study of cytomegalovirus exposure and HLA in healthy donors. CDR3 size: 18 residues. CDR1 is SGDLS and CDR2 is YYNGEE in the germline V gene. Trimming took 3 bases from V and 6 from J; bases not matched to a gene: 10. Details on this clone: Its specificity is not known.

PCR employed 60 Vbeta and 13 Jbeta primers. The method was immunoSEQ multiplex PCR; TCRdb's version includes in-frame clones alone and lacks a portion of them. The sample holds approximately 190,000 clones, roughly 80% seen once. General study findings and limits: In an earlier analysis, about 90% or about 30%: the productive usage of most TCR beta V segments. Donors were assumed by presence/absence analyses to have roughly uniform sequencing depth. Cytomegalovirus status, reportedly, was diagnosed with high specificity and sensitivity by the classifier. When analyzed later, the rates of TCR association showed variation by HLA locus, with DRB1 the most and HLA-C the fewest.

J is TRBJ2-1 and V is TRBV9; 15 nucleotides match TRBD2. Material: PBMCs. The TCR was taken from a man aged 35 to 55 in good health and CMV-seropositive. CDR3 nucleotides: TGTGCCAGCAGCGGCCGGACTAGCGGGGGGGCCATGTCCAATGAGCAGTTCTTC. This sequence encodes CASSGRTSGGAMSNEQFF.